This T cell receptor beta chain emerged from a study of T cells in Graves' hyperthyroidism and ophthalmopathy. Study observations and caveats: The model predicted ophthalmopathy a median around six months before onset. Blood held most thyroid clonotypes expanded above 0.001 frequency.

The investigators amplified TCR beta CDR3 regions from RNA transcripts. An initial round of RT-PCR targeting the TCR CDR3 relied on the HTBI primer set. TCRdb reprocessed the multiplex PCR reads with MiXCR, giving one entry per CDR3 protein. The sample yields 490,000 or so distinct CDR3 sequences, 40% to 50% seen once. V dropped 7 bases and J dropped 4 bases, with 10 bases sitting between them. Germline CDR1 SEHNR, CDR2 FQNEAQ (reference sequence). This CDR3 spans 13 amino acids. On this clonotype: What it binds is unknown.

The study based diagnoses on clinical symptoms, serum thyroxine and TRAb, thyroid ultrasound and orbital computed tomography. The receptor was derived from an adult woman with Graves' disease, either hyperthyroidism or ophthalmopathy (not recorded which). Specimen: peripheral blood or thyroid tissue (not recorded which). The chain carries TRBV7-9 and TRBJ2-2; D perhaps matches TRBD1 (6 bases). Here the CDR3 DNA reads TGTGCCAGCACGAACAGGGCCACCGGGGAGCTGTTTTTT. Amino acid sequence: CASTNRATGELFF.